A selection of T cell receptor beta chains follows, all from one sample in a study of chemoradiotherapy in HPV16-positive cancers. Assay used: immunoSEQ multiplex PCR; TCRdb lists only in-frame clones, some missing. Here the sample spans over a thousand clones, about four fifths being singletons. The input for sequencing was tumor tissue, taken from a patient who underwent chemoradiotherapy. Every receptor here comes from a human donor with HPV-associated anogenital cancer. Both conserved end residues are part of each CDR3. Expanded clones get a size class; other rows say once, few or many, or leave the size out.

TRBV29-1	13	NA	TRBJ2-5	CSALRGRQETQYF
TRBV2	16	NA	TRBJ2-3	CASSAGLAGRGDTQYF
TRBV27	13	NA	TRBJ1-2	CASSGQGGVGYTF
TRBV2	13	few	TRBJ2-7	CASSGRLSYEQYF
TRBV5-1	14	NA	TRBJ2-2	CASSLAGITGELFF
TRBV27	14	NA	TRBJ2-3	CASSLNPALGTQYF
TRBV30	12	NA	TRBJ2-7	CACWGTGSEQYF
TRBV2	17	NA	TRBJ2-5	CASSDLTLQGSGETQYF
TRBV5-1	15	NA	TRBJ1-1	CASSPTQGGYTEAFF
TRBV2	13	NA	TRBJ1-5	CASSDGSNQLQHF
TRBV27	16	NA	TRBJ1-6	CASSWFSQGRESPLHF
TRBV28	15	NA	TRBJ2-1	CASSASGGAYNEQFF
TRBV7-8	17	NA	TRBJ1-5	CASSPRPMTGSNQPQHF
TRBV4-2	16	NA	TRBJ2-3	CASSQDPAVSTDTQYF
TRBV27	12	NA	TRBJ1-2	CASSPQGYGYTF
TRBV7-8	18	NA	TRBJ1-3	CASSLASPLGLGGNTIYF
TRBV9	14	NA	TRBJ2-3	CASSVAVSTDTQYF
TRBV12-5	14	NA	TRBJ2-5	CASGLGLGPETQYF
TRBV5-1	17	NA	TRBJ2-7	CASSHSARQGAVYEQYF
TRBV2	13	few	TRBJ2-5	CASRRTSERTQYF
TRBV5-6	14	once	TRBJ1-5	CASSLGRFNQPQHF
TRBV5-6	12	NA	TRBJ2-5	CASSPIAGGPHF
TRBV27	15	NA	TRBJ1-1	CASSPLGQPNTEAFF
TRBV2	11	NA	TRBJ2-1	CASSEYNEQFF
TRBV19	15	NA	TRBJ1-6	CASSIGSPGTSPLHF
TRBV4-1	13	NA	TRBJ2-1	CASSQAGVHEQFF
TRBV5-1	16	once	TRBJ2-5	CASSPEPLMGAETQYF
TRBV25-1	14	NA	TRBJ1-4	CASSESGSGEKLFF
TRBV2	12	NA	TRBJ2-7	CASSLTSGKQYF
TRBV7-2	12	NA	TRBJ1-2	CASSPPGGGYTF
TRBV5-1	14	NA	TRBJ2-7	CASKYSRQAYEQYF
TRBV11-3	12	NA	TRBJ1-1	CASSTRQGGSFF
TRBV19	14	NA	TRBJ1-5	CASRLGGYYQPQHF
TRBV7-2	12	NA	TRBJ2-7	CASSPGGSEQYF
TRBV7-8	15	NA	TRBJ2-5	CASSAGGADQETQYF
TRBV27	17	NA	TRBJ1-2	CASSLLAMWRTRYGYTF
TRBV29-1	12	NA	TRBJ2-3	CSVEPSTDTQYF
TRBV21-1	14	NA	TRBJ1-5	CASRRPWINQPQHF
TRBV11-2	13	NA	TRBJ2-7	CASSRERNYEQYF
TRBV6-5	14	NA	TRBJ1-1	CASSYTQISTEAFF
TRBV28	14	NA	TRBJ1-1	CASWDSTPNTEAFF
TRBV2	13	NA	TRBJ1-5	CASSQGAEQPQHF
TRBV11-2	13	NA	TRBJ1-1	CASSEYRNTEAFF
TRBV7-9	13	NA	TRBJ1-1	CASSLWEGPEAFF
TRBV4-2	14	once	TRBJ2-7	CASSQDRLAGEQYF
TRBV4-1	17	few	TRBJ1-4	CASSPRDRAATNEKLFF
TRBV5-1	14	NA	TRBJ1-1	CASSTGTGRTEAFF
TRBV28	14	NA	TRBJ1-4	CASSDSSPGEKLFF